A single sample gave rise to the 10 T cell receptor beta chains below, sequenced in a study of beta chain features in type 1 diabetes. cDNA synthesis used the whole RNA isolate, giving expressed TCRB sequences. Only in-frame clones appear in the TCRdb table, and some are missing; sequencing was by immunoSEQ multiplex PCR. Of roughly 310,000 clones in the sample, 8% to 13% were seen once. Sequencing used naive CD4+ T cells from blood. The receptors originated from a woman aged 25 to 39 in good health.

This sequence joins TRBV6-5 and TRBJ1-5; D not resolved. In germline, CDR1 is MNHEY, CDR2 SVGAGI. There are 13 residues in the CDR3. V was cut by 7 bases and J by 9 bases, with 16 bases left in between. CDR3 sequence (DNA): TGTGCCAGCACCGAGCGGCTTCAAGGGCCCCAGCATTTT. It codes for CASTERLQGPQHF.

The chain's CDR3 is CAWGQGISYEQYF. CDR3 sequence (DNA): TGTGCCTGGGGACAGGGGATTTCCTACGAGCAGTACTTC. This sequence joins TRBV30 and TRBJ2-7; 9 positions agree with TRBD1. This CDR3 has 13 residues. CDR1 and CDR2 (germline): GTSNPN, SVGIG (reference sequence). V gave up 5 bases and J gave up 1 base; unmatched junction bases: 3.

This CDR3 is CASSVVKDGATEAFF. The CDR3 DNA sequence: TGTGCCAGCAGCGTAGTCAAGGATGGGGCCACTGAAGCTTTCTTT. The genes are TRBV9 and TRBJ1-1; a possible D gene is TRBD1 (5 bases). V lost 0 bases, J lost 4 bases, and 13 bases lay in between. In germline, CDR1 is SGDLS, CDR2 YYNGEE. The CDR3 runs to 15 residues.

This chain links TRBV7-8 with TRBJ1-2; D uncertain. There are 15 residues in the CDR3. The germline CDR1 and CDR2 sequences are SGHVS and FQNEAQ. V was cut by 5 bases and J by 4 bases, with 17 bases left in between. The CDR3 loop reads CASSQSLTYPYGYTF. The DNA for the CDR3 is TGTGCCAGCAGCCAAAGCCTCACTTACCCCTATGGCTACACCTTC.

J is TRBJ2-1 and V is TRBV25-1; TRBD2 matches 10 bases. Germline V gene lookup returns CDR1 MGHDK and CDR2 SYGVNS. The ends lost 4 bases at V and 1 base at J; junction bases unmatched: 7. The CDR3 has 17 residues. The CDR3 protein is CASSALAGAGSYNEQFF. The CDR3 bases are TGTGCCAGCAGTGCCCTAGCGGGAGCCGGATCCTACAATGAGCAGTTCTTC.

In this sample, this clone turned up a few times. The chain is built from TRBV7-3 and TRBJ2-3, with D tentatively TRBD1 (6 bases). The CDR3 extends over 14 amino acids. Germline V CDR1 and CDR2: SGHTA, FQGTGA. With 6 bases removed from V and 6 bases from J, the gap between germline ends came to 16 bases. CDR3 bases: TGTGCCAGCAGATCCTCCAGGGGAGCCGATACGCAGTATTTT. This gives the protein CASRSSRGADTQYF.

This clone was seen a few times. The V gene is TRBV5-1, the J gene TRBJ1-2; D is undetermined. The CDR3 has 12 amino acids. Germline values: CDR1 SGHRS, CDR2 YFSETQ. V was shortened by 5 bases and J by 8 bases, with 13 bases between the two germline ends. DNA for the CDR3: TGCGCCAGCAGTTCCGACATCGGAGGCTACACCTTC. Its protein is CASSSDIGGYTF. Looking up the rest from reference TRBV5-1 and TRBJ1-2 gives the full variable domain: KAGVTQTPRYLIKTRGQQVTLSCSPISGHRSVSWYQQTPGQGLQFLFEYFSETQRNKGNFPGRFSGRQFSNSRSEMNVSTLELGDSALYLCASSSDIGGYTFGSGTRLTVV.

V usage is TRBV29-1 and J usage is TRBJ1-2; D gene unclear. CDR1 is SQVTM, CDR2 ANQGSEA, per germline. This CDR3 region has 12 residues. The V end lost 0 bases, the J end lost 4 bases, and 6 bases lay between the germline ends. CDR3 in DNA: TGCAGCGTTGAAGAGGTCGGCTATGGCTACACCTTC. Residues: CSVEEVGYGYTF.

This clone has more than one count but fewer than ten. The rearrangement links TRBV15 to TRBJ2-7, with 7 bases that match TRBD2. The CDR3 is made up of 16 amino acids. The V gene end was trimmed by 3 bases and the J gene end by 3 bases; junction bases not matched to a gene: 11. Germline V lookup: CDR1 LNHNV, CDR2 YYDKDF (reference sequence). The CDR3 DNA reads as TGTGCCACCAGCAGTTGGGGAGGGGATTCGGTCTACGAGCAGTACTTC. This codes for CATSSWGGDSVYEQYF.

This clone was seen only a few times. This chain uses TRBV2 with TRBJ1-1; D possibly corresponds to TRBD1 (5 bases). Between the trimmed V and J ends, which lost 3 bases and 4 bases, there was a span of 21 bases. CDR1 and CDR2 (germline): SNHLY, FYNNEI. CDR3 size: 17 residues. This CDR3 reads CASSEGGLGRLGTEAFF. In nucleotides, the CDR3 is TGTGCCAGCAGTGAGGGGGGGTTGGGGAGGTTGGGCACTGAAGCTTTCTTT.